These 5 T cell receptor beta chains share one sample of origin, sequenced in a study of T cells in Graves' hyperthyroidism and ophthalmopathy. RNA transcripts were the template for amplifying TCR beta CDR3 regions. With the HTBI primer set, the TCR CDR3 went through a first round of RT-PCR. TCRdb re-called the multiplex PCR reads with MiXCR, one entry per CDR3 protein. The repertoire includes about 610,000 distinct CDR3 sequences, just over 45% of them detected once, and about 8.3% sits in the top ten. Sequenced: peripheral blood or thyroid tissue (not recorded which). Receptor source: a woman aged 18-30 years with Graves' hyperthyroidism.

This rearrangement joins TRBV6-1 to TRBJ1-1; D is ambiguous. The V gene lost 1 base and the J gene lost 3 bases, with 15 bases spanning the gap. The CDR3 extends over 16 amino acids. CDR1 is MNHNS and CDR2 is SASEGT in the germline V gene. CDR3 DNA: TGTGCCAGCAGTGAAGTATTGGGGAAATTGGACACTGAAGCTTTCTTT. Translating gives CASSEVLGKLDTEAFF.

This CDR3 reads CSARDLGYTF. The CDR3 bases are TGCAGTGCTAGAGATCTTGGCTACACCTTC. V is TRBV20-1 and J is TRBJ1-2; no firm D call. Germline-derived CDR1 and CDR2 are DFQATT and SNEGSKA (reference sequence). The CDR3 has 10 residues. V lost 0 bases and J 7 bases, leaving 3 bases between the germline ends.

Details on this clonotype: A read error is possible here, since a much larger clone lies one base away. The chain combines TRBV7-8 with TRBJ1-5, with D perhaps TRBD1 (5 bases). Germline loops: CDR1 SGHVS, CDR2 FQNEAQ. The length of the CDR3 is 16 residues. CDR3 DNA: TGTGCCAGCGGCTTAGTACCCATAGGGGGCAATCAGCCCCAGCATTTT. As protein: CASGLVPIGGNQPQHF.

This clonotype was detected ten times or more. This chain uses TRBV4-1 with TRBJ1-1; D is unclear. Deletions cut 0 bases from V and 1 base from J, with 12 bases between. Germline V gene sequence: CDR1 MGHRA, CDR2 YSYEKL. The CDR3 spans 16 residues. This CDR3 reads CASSQDPRTKNTEAFF. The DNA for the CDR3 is TGCGCCAGCAGCCAAGATCCCAGGACCAAGAACACTGAAGCTTTCTTT.

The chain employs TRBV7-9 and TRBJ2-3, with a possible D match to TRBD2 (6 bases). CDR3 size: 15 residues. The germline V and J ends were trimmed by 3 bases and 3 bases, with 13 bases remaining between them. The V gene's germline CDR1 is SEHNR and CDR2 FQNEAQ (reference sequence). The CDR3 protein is CASSLEGSETDTQYF. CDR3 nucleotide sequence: TGTGCCAGCAGCTTGGAGGGTAGCGAAACAGATACGCAGTATTTT.